This entry is about one T cell receptor (beta chain). Its specificity is not known. The data were obtained in a study of neurological immune-mediated disorders. Study-wide points: Clinical features showed no association with the multiple sclerosis repertoire cluster, and MRI features showed none either.

The CDR3 has 12 amino acids. Germline V lookup: CDR1 SGHDT, CDR2 YYEEEE. V gave up 4 bases and J gave up 5 bases, with 7 bases separating them. PBMCs numbering 2 million and stored at -80 C yielded the unsorted libraries. With 10-nucleotide random UMIs included, cDNA was synthesized by 5'RACE. TCRdb itself ran the 5' RACE reads through MiXCR, one entry per CDR3 protein. This sample has about 65,000 distinct CDR3 sequences, with roughly 3.7% found just once. The sample comprised PBMCs. This sequence originates from a man aged 45-60 years with multiple sclerosis. This chain links TRBV5-6 with TRBJ2-1; D unresolved. The CDR3 sequence: CASSTVDNEQFF. Written as DNA, the CDR3 is TGTGCCAGCAGCACAGTAGACAATGAGCAGTTCTTC.